One and the same sample provided the 3 T cell receptor beta chains below, sequenced in a study of blood T cell repertoires in COVID-19. TCRdb's copy holds only in-frame clones and misses some; the assay was immunoSEQ multiplex PCR. The table records nearly 110,000 clones, roughly 90% of them present only once. Specimen: peripheral blood. All receptors come from a man aged 35 to 55 with active or convalescent COVID-19.

The rearrangement joins TRBV19 to TRBJ2-1; the match to TRBD2 covers 9 bases. This CDR3 contains 14 residues. CDR1 is LNHDA, CDR2 SQIVND, per germline (reference sequence). V was clipped by 7 bases and J by 4 bases; unmatched bases: 5. CDR3 nucleotide sequence: TGTGCCAGTACCCTGGGACTAGCTTACAATGAGCAGTTCTTC. It translates to CASTLGLAYNEQFF.

This clone was seen a single time. The chain carries TRBV5-4 and TRBJ2-5; 7 bases match TRBD2. This CDR3 is 13 amino acids long. CDR1 and CDR2 (germline): SGHNT, YYREEE (reference sequence). V was pared by 3 bases and J by 5 bases, with 4 bases of the junction left unmatched. The CDR3 DNA is TGTGCCAGCAGCTGGGGGGGGGTCGAGACCCAGTACTTC. It is translated as CASSWGGVETQYF.

This sequence joins TRBV2 and TRBJ2-7, with D tentatively TRBD1 (5 bases). Germline-derived CDR1 and CDR2 are SNHLY and FYNNEI. CDR3 length: 15 residues. V lost 1 base, J lost 1 base, and 11 bases lay in between. The CDR3 nucleotides are TGTGCCAGCAGTGAAGGTAGAAGGGGATCCTACGAGCAGTACTTC. Its protein product is CASSEGRRGSYEQYF.